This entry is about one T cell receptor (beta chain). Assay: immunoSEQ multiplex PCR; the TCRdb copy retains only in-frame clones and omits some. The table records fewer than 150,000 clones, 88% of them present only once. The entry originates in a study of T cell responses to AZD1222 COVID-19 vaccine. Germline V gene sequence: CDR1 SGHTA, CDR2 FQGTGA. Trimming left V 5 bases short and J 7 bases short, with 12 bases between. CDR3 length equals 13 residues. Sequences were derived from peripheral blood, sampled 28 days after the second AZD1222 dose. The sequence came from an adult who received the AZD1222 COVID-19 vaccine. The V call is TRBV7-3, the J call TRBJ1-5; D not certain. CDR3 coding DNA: TGTGCCAGCAGCCTGGATCGCTACCAGCCCCAGCATTTT. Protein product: CASSLDRYQPQHF.